Each of the 6 T cell receptor beta chains below was sequenced from the same sample in a study of blood T cell repertoires in COVID-19. The method was immunoSEQ multiplex PCR; TCRdb's version includes in-frame clones alone and lacks a portion of them. Seen here are about 210,000 clones, approximately 86% observed once, and the top ten hold about 4.1%. Sequenced input: PBMCs or T cells enriched from blood (not recorded which). The receptor set was obtained from a woman aged 35 to 49 with acute COVID-19.

The chain is built from TRBV5-1 and TRBJ2-7, with 12 nucleotides matching TRBD1. CDR1 and CDR2 (germline): SGHRS, YFSETQ. Trimming cost V 0 bases and J 3 bases; bases outside gene matches: 4. The CDR3 runs to 16 residues. The CDR3 loop is CASSLGGTGGVYEQYF. The CDR3 DNA is TGCGCCAGCAGCTTGGGAGGGACAGGGGGCGTCTACGAGCAGTACTTC.

This chain uses TRBV7-2 with TRBJ2-1; 12 bases map to TRBD2. Germline CDR1 is SGHTA and CDR2 is FQGNSA. The CDR3 consists of 16 residues. The V gene end was trimmed by 5 bases and the J gene end by 4 bases; junction bases not matched to a gene: 6. The CDR3 loop is CASSSTGTSGYNEQFF. The DNA for the CDR3 is TGTGCCAGCAGCAGTACCGGGACTAGCGGGTACAATGAGCAGTTCTTC.

This chain links TRBV5-1 with TRBJ2-1, with 8 bases aligning to TRBD1. This CDR3 has 15 amino acids. Trimming removed 0 bases from V and 9 bases from J; junction bases left unmatched: 8. Germline loops: CDR1 SGHRS, CDR2 YFSETQ. CDR3 in DNA: TGCGCCAGCAGCTTGGAAGGGACAGGTAAAGGTGAGCAGTTCTTC. It codes for CASSLEGTGKGEQFF.

The chain links TRBV25-1 to TRBJ2-7, with 7 bases that match TRBD2. Trimming at V came to 0 bases and at J to 6 bases, leaving 8 bases not matched to a gene. Germline CDR1 is MGHDK and CDR2 is SYGVNS. The CDR3 consists of 15 residues. CDR3 sequence: CASSEYPGGGSEQYF. The CDR3 nucleotides read TGTGCCAGCAGTGAATATCCCGGGGGAGGGTCCGAGCAGTACTTC.

A single count supports this clone. The rearrangement joins TRBV11-2 to TRBJ1-6; D remains unclear. CDR1 and CDR2 (germline): SGHAT, FQNNGV. The germline V and J ends were trimmed by 1 base and 4 bases, with 11 bases remaining between them. The CDR3 totals 16 residues. CDR3 nucleotide sequence: TGTGCCAGCAGCTTAGCGCGGGCAGGTTATAATTCACCCCTCCACTTT. This sequence encodes CASSLARAGYNSPLHF. The variable domain in full, with the rest retrieved from reference TRBV11-2 and TRBJ1-6, is EAGVAQSPRYKIIEKRQSVAFWCNPISGHATLYWYQQILGQGPKLLIQFQNNGVVDDSQLPKDRFSAERLKGVDSTLKIQPAKLEDSAVYLCASSLARAGYNSPLHFGNGTRLTVT.

The rearrangement uses TRBV7-3 and TRBJ2-3; no definite D call. The germline V gene has CDR1 SGHTA and CDR2 FQGTGA. Trimming cost V 4 bases and J 4 bases, with 3 bases left between them. This CDR3 comprises 11 residues. The CDR3 nucleotides read TGTGCCAGCAGCTCATCAGATACGCAGTATTTT. It encodes CASSSSDTQYF.